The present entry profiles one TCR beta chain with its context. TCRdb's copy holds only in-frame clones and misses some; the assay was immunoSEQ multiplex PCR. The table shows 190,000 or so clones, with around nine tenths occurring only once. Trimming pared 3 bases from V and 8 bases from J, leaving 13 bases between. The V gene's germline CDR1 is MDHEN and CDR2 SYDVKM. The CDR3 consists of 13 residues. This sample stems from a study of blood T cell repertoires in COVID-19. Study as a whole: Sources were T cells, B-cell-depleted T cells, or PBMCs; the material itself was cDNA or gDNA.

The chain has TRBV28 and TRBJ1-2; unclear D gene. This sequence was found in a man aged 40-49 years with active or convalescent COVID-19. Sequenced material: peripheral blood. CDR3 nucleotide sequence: TGTGCCAGCAGTTTCCCAGGCCATGGGGGCTACACCTTC. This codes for CASSFPGHGGYTF.